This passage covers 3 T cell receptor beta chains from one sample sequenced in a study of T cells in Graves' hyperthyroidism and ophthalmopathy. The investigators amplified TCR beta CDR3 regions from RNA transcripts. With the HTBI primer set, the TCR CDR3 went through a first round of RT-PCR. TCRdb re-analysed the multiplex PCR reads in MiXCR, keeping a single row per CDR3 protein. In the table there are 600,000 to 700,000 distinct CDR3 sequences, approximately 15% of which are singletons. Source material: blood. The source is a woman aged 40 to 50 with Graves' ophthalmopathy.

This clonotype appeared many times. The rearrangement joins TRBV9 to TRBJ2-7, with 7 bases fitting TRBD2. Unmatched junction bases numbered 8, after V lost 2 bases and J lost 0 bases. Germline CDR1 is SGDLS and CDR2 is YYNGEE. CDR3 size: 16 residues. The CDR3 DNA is TGTGCCAGCAGCGTTGGAAGCGGGGTCACCTCCTACGAGCAGTACTTC. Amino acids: CASSVGSGVTSYEQYF.

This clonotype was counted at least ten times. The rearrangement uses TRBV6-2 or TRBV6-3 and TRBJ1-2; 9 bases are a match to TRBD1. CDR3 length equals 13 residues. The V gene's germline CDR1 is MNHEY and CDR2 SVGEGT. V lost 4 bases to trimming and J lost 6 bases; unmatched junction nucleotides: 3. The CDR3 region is CASSSRTGDGYTF. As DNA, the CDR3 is TGTGCCAGCAGTTCTAGGACAGGGGATGGCTACACCTTC.

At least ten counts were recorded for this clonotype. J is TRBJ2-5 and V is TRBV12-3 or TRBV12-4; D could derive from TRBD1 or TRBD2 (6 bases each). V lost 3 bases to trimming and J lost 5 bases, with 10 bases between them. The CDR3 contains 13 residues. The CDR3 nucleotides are TGTGCCAGCAGTTTTGGGGGGCGGGAGACCCAGTACTTC. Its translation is CASSFGGRETQYF.